This T cell receptor beta chain was recovered during a study of circulating CD8 cells and anti-PD-1 response in melanoma (TCRdb year 2020). About the full investigation: Nivolumab was given to patients intravenously at 3 mg/kg every 2 weeks. The melanoma cohort had some 13 patients, seven of whom got anti-PD-1 as first-line therapy, while the other six had previously had targeted therapy or immunotherapy. Patients with complete or partial responses were classified as responders, and patients with stable or progressive disease (RECIST v1.1) were classified as non-responders. A total of about 11 melanoma patients were included in the TCR repertoire analysis, 4 of them responders and 7 non-responders. In on-treatment samples, a biotinylated anti-human IgG4 antibody was used to detect PD-1. General study outcomes and caveats: The published TCR repertoire comparisons relied only on baseline and M1 samples from a small cohort that had few responders. Tumor material was not accessible, so tumor reactivity was assessed by peptide assays on expanded sorted subsets instead. Experiments were generally performed without replicates because of limited material. Diversity was greatest in the DNEG repertoire, PD-1 and DPOS had similar and higher clonality, and TIGIT repertoires had the lowest diversity. Repertoires were mostly private between subsets, with fewer than 8% of TRB clonotypes shared at M1, and the greatest sharing occurred between DPOS and TIGIT. Both treatment-naive and previously treated patients were included in the cohort, and this mixing was noted by the authors as something that could influence results.

Using a BD FACSAria II cell sorter, four subsets defined by PD-1 and/or TIGIT were sorted from live CD3+CD8+TCRalphabeta+ cells. Circulating CD8 T cells were sorted into four subsets by PD-1 and TIGIT expression to characterize their relevance to anti-PD-1 therapy response. For every sorted CD8 T-cell subset, sequencing covered both the TCR alpha and the TCR beta chains. Peripheral blood was drawn before the first anti-PD-1 injection and after two and four injections. Ficoll gradient centrifugation was used to isolate PBMCs immediately. Until use, PBMCs were stored frozen in liquid nitrogen in RPMI containing approximately 19% FCS and approximately 9.1% DMSO. After thawing, PBMCs were stained with a viability dye plus antibodies against CD3, CD8alpha, TCRalphabeta, PD-1 and TIGIT. Total RNA was extracted with the RNeasy Kit, and every sample reached a RIN above 7. The junction carries 11 bases between V and J, which are trimmed by 4 bases and 1 base respectively. CDR1 SNHLY and CDR2 FYNNEI are derived from the germline V gene. The CDR3 spans 14 residues, from the cysteine through the phenylalanine. Here the CDR3 DNA is all that survives: 42 bases in frame from base 1.

Judged by its sample share, this clonotype qualifies as large (0.1 to 1%). The clone's antigen remains unknown. Base-call qualities are not available, and no considerably larger clone is one nucleotide away. Data came from a NextSeq 500. Starting from approximately 15 ng of total RNA, TCR libraries were made with the QIAseq Immune Repertoire RNA Library Kit, Human TCR Panel. TCR libraries were sequenced on an Illumina NextSeq with a Mid Output V2 kit, and asymmetric 261x41 paired-end reads were used. Each TCR library was diluted to roughly 4 nM, pooled, denatured and loaded at 1.0 pM. In the paper's pipeline: The QIAGEN GeneGlobe Data Analysis Center was used to process TCR FASTQ files, and downstream analysis was done in R 3.5.2. To get clonality, Shannon entropy was normalized by the log of the number of unique productive sequences and the result was subtracted from one. Within each subset, Fisher exact tests at 5% FDR identified TRA or TRB clonotypes differing in abundance between baseline and M1. Clonotypes with differential abundance were classified as emerging, expanding, contracting or non-expanding/contracting. Repertoire overlap between patients was measured with Morisita's overlap index. TCRdb trimmed public reads at Q25 via fastp, called clones via MiXCR and kept in-frame beta chains. Each record represents a unique CDR3 protein, reported with the most common genes and DNA among its rows. For this entry, the V and J calls and clone size follow TCRdb and not the study's own pipeline. The sample table records 350 to 500 distinct CDR3 sequences; about 4.8% of these occur just once. The ten largest clones add up to under 45% of the sample.

The rearrangement combines TRBV2 with TRBJ2-7, with the D gene not confidently named. The specimen was CD8+ T cells from PBMCs, collected at baseline or after one month of anti-PD-1 therapy (not recorded which). The receptor's source is a human donor with melanoma. The nucleotides are TGTGCCAGCAGTGGCCAGTTGAGATCCTACGAGCAGTACTTC. The translation is CASSGQLRSYEQYF.